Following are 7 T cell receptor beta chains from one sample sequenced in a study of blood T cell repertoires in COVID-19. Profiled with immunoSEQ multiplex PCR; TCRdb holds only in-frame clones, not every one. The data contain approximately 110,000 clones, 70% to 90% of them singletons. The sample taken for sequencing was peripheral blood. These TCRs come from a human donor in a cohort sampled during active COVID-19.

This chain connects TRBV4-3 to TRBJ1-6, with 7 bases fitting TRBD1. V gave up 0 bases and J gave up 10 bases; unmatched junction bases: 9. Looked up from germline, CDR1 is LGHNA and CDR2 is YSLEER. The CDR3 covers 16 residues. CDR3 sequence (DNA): TGCGCCAGCAGCCAAGAGCCCAGGGGGTCTGGATCACCCCTCCACTTT. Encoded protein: CASSQEPRGSGSPLHF.

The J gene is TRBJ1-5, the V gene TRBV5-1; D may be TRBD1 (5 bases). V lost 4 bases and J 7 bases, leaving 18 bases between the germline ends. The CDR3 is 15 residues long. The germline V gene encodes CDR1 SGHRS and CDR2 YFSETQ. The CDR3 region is CASSLGTGGGQPQHF. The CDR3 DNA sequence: TGCGCCAGCAGCCTCGGGACCGGAGGAGGGCAGCCCCAGCATTTT.

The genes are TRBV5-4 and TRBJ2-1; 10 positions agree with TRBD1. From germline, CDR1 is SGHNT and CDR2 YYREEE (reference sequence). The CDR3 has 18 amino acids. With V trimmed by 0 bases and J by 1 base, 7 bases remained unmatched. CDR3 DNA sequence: TGTGCCAGCAGCTTGGGGACTCCGGGACAGGGGTCCTACAATGAGCAGTTCTTC. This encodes CASSLGTPGQGSYNEQFF.

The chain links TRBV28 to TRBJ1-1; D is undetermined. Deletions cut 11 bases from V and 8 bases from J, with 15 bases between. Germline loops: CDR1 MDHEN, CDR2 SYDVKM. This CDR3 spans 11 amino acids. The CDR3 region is CASGRRAEAFF. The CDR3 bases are TGTGCCTCGGGGAGAAGGGCCGAAGCTTTCTTT. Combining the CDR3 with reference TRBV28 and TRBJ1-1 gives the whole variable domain DVKVTQSSRYLVKRTGEKVFLECVQDMDHENMFWYRQDPGLGLRLIYFSYDVKMKEKGDIPEGYSVSREKKERFSLILESASTNQTSMYLCASGRRAEAFFGQGTRLTVV.

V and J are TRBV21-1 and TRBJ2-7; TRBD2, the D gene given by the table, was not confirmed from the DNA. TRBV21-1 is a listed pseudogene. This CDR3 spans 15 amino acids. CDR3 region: CASSDLAGDLYEQYF. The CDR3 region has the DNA TGTGCCAGCAGCGACCTAGCGGGAGACTTGTACGAGCAGTACTTC.

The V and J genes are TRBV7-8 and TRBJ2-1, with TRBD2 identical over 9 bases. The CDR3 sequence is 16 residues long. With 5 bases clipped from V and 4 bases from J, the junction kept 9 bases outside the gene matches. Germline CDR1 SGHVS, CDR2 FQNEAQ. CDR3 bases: TGTGCCAGCAGCCCGGAGACTAGCGGATCTTACAATGAGCAGTTCTTC. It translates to CASSPETSGSYNEQFF. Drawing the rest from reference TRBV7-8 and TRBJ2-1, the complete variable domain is GAGVSQSPRYKVAKRGQDVALRCDPISGHVSLFWYQQALGQGPEFLTYFQNEAQLDKSGLPSDRFFAERPEGSVSTLKIQRTQQEDSAVYLCASSPETSGSYNEQFFGPGTRLTVL.

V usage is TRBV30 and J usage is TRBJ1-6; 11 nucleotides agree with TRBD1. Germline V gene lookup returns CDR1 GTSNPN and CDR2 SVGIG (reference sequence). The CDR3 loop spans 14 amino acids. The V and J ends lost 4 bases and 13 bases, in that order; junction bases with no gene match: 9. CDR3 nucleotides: TGTGCCTGGAAGGGGCCGGGACAGGGGGTCCCCCTCCACTTT. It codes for CAWKGPGQGVPLHF.